This T cell receptor (beta chain) appears in the sequencing data of a study of cytomegalovirus exposure and HLA in healthy donors. Trimming removed 1 base from V and 0 bases from J, with 12 bases in between. The germline gives CDR1 LGHNA, CDR2 YNFKEQ. The CDR3 runs to 16 residues. The study, taken as a whole, reports: The study put 150 to 200 TCR beta chains on its list as cytomegalovirus-associated. Presence/absence results assume similar sequencing depth per donor, which may not hold. Later analysis identified a missense DCLRE1C variant that was linked to TCR beta V- and J-gene trimming. Some V segments, including TRBV6-2 and TRBV6-3, were excluded as indistinguishable.

Comments on this clone: Its antigen is not identified.

PCR was performed using 60 Vbeta and 13 Jbeta primers. Assay: immunoSEQ multiplex PCR; the TCRdb copy retains only in-frame clones and omits some. The table includes approximately 170,000 clones, just under 80% detected once. The specimen sequenced was PBMCs. The clonotype comes from a man aged 18 to 30 in good health and CMV-seropositive. The chain joins TRBV4-2 to TRBJ1-2, with D possibly matching TRBD1 (5 bases). CDR3 protein: CASSQGGVGANYGYTF. The CDR3 region has the DNA TGTGCCAGCAGCCAAGGGGGGGTCGGGGCTAACTATGGCTACACCTTC.